This T cell receptor beta chain was found in a study of blood T cell repertoires in COVID-19. Background on the study: Italy, Spain and the United States were the sources of the convalescent and acute COVID-19 samples.

The protocol was immunoSEQ multiplex PCR, while the TCRdb copy is restricted to in-frame clones and leaves out a portion. The sample includes about 200,000 clones, roughly 94% seen only once; the top ten take roughly 0.7%. Germline V gene sequence: CDR1 GTSNPN, CDR2 SVGIG (reference sequence). The V gene end was trimmed by 2 bases and the J gene end by 2 bases; junction bases not matched to a gene: 1. The CDR3 is made up of 13 amino acids. The sequencing input was peripheral blood. The TCR was taken from a man aged 30-40 years with COVID-19, enrolled during active disease. The gene calls are TRBV30 and TRBJ2-5; 8 bases match TRBD1. In nucleotides, the CDR3 is TGTGCCTGGAGTCACAGGGGGCAAGAGACCCAGTACTTC. Translated, it gives CAWSHRGQETQYF.